This TCR beta chain emerged from a study of Tregs in tolerant kidney transplant recipients. Whole-study findings and limits: Antigen-driven expansion was suggested because donor-specific Tregs expanded more than all Tregs in tolerant patients.

Germline loops: CDR1 MNHNY, CDR2 SVGAGI (reference sequence). CDR3 length: 16 amino acids. As to this clone: The antigen remains undetermined. Germline and junction disagree at one end, which may indicate a read error. Different DNA sequences within this sample yield the same CDR3.

The nonmyeloablative bone marrow transplants came from related graft donors, with transient mixed chimerism. Measured with immunoSEQ multiplex PCR; TCRdb has only the in-frame clones, and not every one. The sample lists about 50,000 clones, roughly 89% seen once, with about 14% in the top ten. The sequenced sample was CD8+ T cells from blood (PBMCs), obtained 12 months after the transplant. This receptor was identified in a human patient who received a combined kidney and bone marrow transplant. Some T cells may be supplied by the graft donor. This chain links TRBV6-6 with TRBJ1-6; 10 bases are a match to TRBD1. The CDR3 DNA follows: TGTGCCAGCAGTTACCTCGGGACAGGGGTTAATTCCCCCCTCCACTTT. It translates to CASSYLGTGVNSPLHF.